Listed here are 25 T cell receptor beta chains from one sample, sequenced in a study of beta chain features in type 1 diabetes. Study-level findings and limits: There was a moderate but significant shortening of TCRB CDR3s in all four CD4+ subsets of Type 1 diabetes patients.

Reverse transcription of all isolated RNA meant that expressed TCRB transcripts were sequenced. Measured with immunoSEQ multiplex PCR; TCRdb has only the in-frame clones, and not every one. In the table there are 250,000 to 350,000 clones, about 13% of which are singletons. Their cognate antigens are unknown. The specimen was naive CD4+ T cells from blood. These receptors were taken from a man aged 25-40 years with type 1 diabetes.

The chain couples TRBV11-1 to TRBJ2-1; no firm D call. Germline V lookup: CDR1 SGHAT, CDR2 FQDESV (reference sequence). The CDR3 is 13 amino acids. Between the trimmed V and J ends, which lost 0 bases and 3 bases, there was a span of 3 bases. The chain's CDR3 is CASSLANYNEQFF. CDR3 DNA: TGTGCCAGCAGCTTAGCCAACTACAATGAGCAGTTCTTC. Based on the CDR3 plus reference TRBV11-1 and TRBJ2-1, the full variable domain is EAEVAQSPRYKITEKSQAVAFWCDPISGHATLYWYRQILGQGPELLVQFQDESVVDDSQLPKDRFSAERLKGVDSTLKIQPAELGDSAMYLCASSLANYNEQFFGPGTRLTVL.

This sequence joins TRBV7-9 and TRBJ1-5; D remains ambiguous. Germline V CDR1 and CDR2: SEHNR, FQNEAQ (reference sequence). V was shortened by 2 bases and J by 5 bases, with 7 bases between the two germline ends. The CDR3 extends over 13 amino acids. As DNA, the CDR3 is TGTGCCAGCAGCTTAAGAGAGGATCAGCCCCAGCATTTT. Translated, it gives CASSLREDQPQHF.

The gene calls are TRBV28 and TRBJ2-3, with 9 nucleotides matching TRBD1. This CDR3 is built from 13 residues. V dropped 8 bases and J dropped 4; count of bases not matched to a gene: 4. Germline CDR1 and CDR2: MDHEN and SYDVKM. The chain's CDR3 is CASRTGVADTQYF. CDR3 nucleotide sequence: TGTGCCAGCCGGACAGGGGTGGCAGATACGCAGTATTTT.

This clone was detected only a few times. The chain employs TRBV6-1 and TRBJ2-2, with D possibly TRBD2 on 5 matching bases. CDR1 and CDR2 (germline): MNHNS, SASEGT. The CDR3 spans 15 residues. The germline V and J ends were trimmed by 2 bases and 2 bases, with 9 bases remaining between them. The CDR3 DNA follows: TGTGCCAGCAGTGAAATGCGGGCTAACACCGGGGAGCTGTTTTTT. Protein product: CASSEMRANTGELFF.

This chain uses TRBV28 with TRBJ2-7; TRBD2 matches at 10 bases. Trimming removed 5 bases from V and 3 bases from J; junction bases left unmatched: 10. CDR1 is MDHEN, CDR2 SYDVKM, per germline. The CDR3 contains 16 residues. The CDR3, as DNA: TGTGCCAGCAGTACGCCGGCTAGCGGGAGTAACTACGAGCAGTACTTC. Its translation is CASSTPASGSNYEQYF.

The chain uses TRBV2 and TRBJ2-2; 9 nucleotides match TRBD1. The germline V gene has CDR1 SNHLY and CDR2 FYNNEI. The ends lost 4 bases at V and 3 bases at J; junction bases unmatched: 6. CDR3 size: 16 residues. DNA for the CDR3: TGTGCCAGCAGTGCAGGACAGGGGACGCACACCGGGGAGCTGTTTTTT. It yields the protein CASSAGQGTHTGELFF. The full variable domain, with the rest looked up from reference TRBV2 and TRBJ2-2, is EPEVTQTPSHQVTQMGQEVILRCVPISNHLYFYWYRQILGQKVEFLVSFYNNEISEKSEIFDDQFSVERPDGSNFTLKIRSTKLEDSAMYFCASSAGQGTHTGELFFGEGSRLTVL.

Only a few counts were recorded for this clone. The chain couples TRBV7-2 to TRBJ2-7; D possibly corresponds to TRBD2 (6 bases). The CDR3 is made up of 13 amino acids. In germline, CDR1 is SGHTA, CDR2 FQGNSA. The ends were cut back, 7 bases at V and 2 bases at J, with 12 bases in the middle. The chain's CDR3 is CASTLGTPYEQYF. The CDR3 nucleotides read TGTGCCAGCACCCTAGGGACTCCCTACGAGCAGTACTTC.

This clone was detected only a few times. V is TRBV28 and J is TRBJ2-7, with 8 positions matching TRBD1. This CDR3 has 15 amino acids. The V and J ends lost 6 bases and 0 bases, in that order; junction bases with no gene match: 7. Per the germline V gene, CDR1 is MDHEN and CDR2 is SYDVKM. The CDR3: CASRKGTGSSYEQYF. As DNA, the CDR3 is TGTGCCAGCAGGAAAGGGACAGGTAGCTCCTACGAGCAGTACTTC.

The chain recombines TRBV11-1 with TRBJ2-7, with TRBD2 matching over 10 bases. After removal of 5 bases from V and 2 bases from J, the junction contained 3 bases not matched to a gene. CDR3 length: 14 residues. The germline gives CDR1 SGHAT, CDR2 FQDESV (reference sequence). CDR3 in amino acids: CASSTGTSAYEQYF. Here the CDR3 DNA reads TGTGCCAGCAGCACCGGGACTAGCGCCTACGAGCAGTACTTC.

The chain has TRBV19 and TRBJ2-7, with D possibly matching TRBD2 (5 bases). Germline loops: CDR1 LNHDA, CDR2 SQIVND (reference sequence). The CDR3 totals 15 residues. V lost 5 bases and J lost 1, with 15 bases in between. For the CDR3, the DNA is TGTGCCAGTAGTCCGACCCGGACGGGATCCTACGAGCAGTACTTC. Translated, it gives CASSPTRTGSYEQYF. The variable domain in full, completed from reference TRBV19 and TRBJ2-7, reads DGGITQSPKYLFRKEGQNVTLSCEQNLNHDAMYWYRQDPGQGLRLIYYSQIVNDFQKGDIAEGYSVSREKKESFPLTVTSAQKNPTAFYLCASSPTRTGSYEQYFGPGTRLTVT.

Only a few counts were recorded for this clone. J is TRBJ2-1 and V is TRBV5-1; TRBD2 matches 9 bases. The germline CDR1 and CDR2 sequences are SGHRS and YFSETQ. Germline trimming cut 0 bases from V and 6 bases from J; bases unmatched to any gene: 7. This CDR3 is built from 16 residues. The CDR3 loop reads CASSLAAGGPFNEQFF. The DNA for the CDR3 is TGCGCCAGCAGCTTGGCCGCGGGAGGGCCCTTCAATGAGCAGTTCTTC.

This clone appeared a few times. The V gene is TRBV30, the J gene TRBJ2-1; D gene ambiguous. The CDR3 loop spans 11 amino acids. The V end lost 2 bases, the J end lost 12 bases, and 11 bases lay between the germline ends. The germline V gene encodes CDR1 GTSNPN and CDR2 SVGIG (reference sequence). CDR3 DNA: TGTGCCTGGAGTTTGCGGATGGGGCAGTTCTTC. This translates into CAWSLRMGQFF.

The DNA of the CDR3 is TGTGCCAGCAGCTTAGAACTAGCTGATGAGCAGTTCTTC. The encoded protein is CASSLELADEQFF. The chain employs TRBV7-3 and TRBJ2-1; D might be TRBD2 (6 bases). The CDR3 runs to 13 residues. CDR1 is SGHTA, CDR2 FQGTGA, per germline. V was cut by 2 bases and J by 8 bases, with 10 bases left in between.

This sequence joins TRBV6-5 and TRBJ2-7; D unresolved. Germline CDR1 reads MNHEY; CDR2 reads SVGAGI. CDR3 size: 13 residues. V was trimmed by 3 bases and J by 6 bases, leaving 12 bases between them. The CDR3 bases are TGTGCCAGCAGTTATCGCCCCTATGCCGAGCAGTACTTC. Amino acid sequence: CASSYRPYAEQYF.

CDR3 in amino acids: CASSLDPGRIQYF. The CDR3 nucleotides are TGCGCCAGCAGCTTGGACCCCGGGAGGATTCAGTACTTC. This sequence joins TRBV5-1 and TRBJ2-4; 7 nucleotides line up with TRBD2. The CDR3 consists of 13 residues. V lost 0 bases to trimming and J lost 10 bases; unmatched junction nucleotides: 4. CDR1 is SGHRS and CDR2 is YFSETQ in the germline V gene. The full variable domain, its missing parts supplied by reference TRBV5-1 and TRBJ2-4, is KAGVTQTPRYLIKTRGQQVTLSCSPISGHRSVSWYQQTPGQGLQFLFEYFSETQRNKGNFPGRFSGRQFSNSRSEMNVSTLELGDSALYLCASSLDPGRIQYFGAGTRLSVL.

This clone appeared a few times. The chain carries TRBV7-9 and TRBJ1-5; D may be TRBD1 (6 bases). The V and J ends lost 4 bases and 5 bases respectively, with 9 bases between them. Germline V gene sequence: CDR1 SEHNR, CDR2 FQNEAQ (reference sequence). There are 13 residues in the CDR3. The CDR3, as DNA: TGTGCCAGCAGCTGGGACAACTATCAGCCCCAGCATTTT. Protein: CASSWDNYQPQHF.

This clone was detected only a few times. V usage is TRBV11-2 and J usage is TRBJ2-4, with D possibly being TRBD2 (5 bases). V was shortened by 1 base and J by 7 bases, with 11 bases between the two germline ends. This CDR3 has 14 amino acids. Germline assignment: CDR1 SGHAT and CDR2 FQNNGV. CDR3 protein: CASSLGGEANIQYF. The CDR3 region has the DNA TGTGCCAGCAGCTTAGGGGGAGAGGCGAACATTCAGTACTTC.

This clone was counted between two and nine times. The chain combines TRBV5-6 with TRBJ2-3, with 8 bases identical to TRBD2. Germline V gene lookup returns CDR1 SGHDT and CDR2 YYEEEE. Unmatched junction bases numbered 18, after V lost 5 bases and J lost 10 bases. This CDR3 has 16 residues. CDR3 residues: CASSMGVSSGTLPQYF. For the CDR3, the DNA is TGTGCCAGCAGTATGGGGGTTAGTAGCGGGACTCTTCCGCAGTATTTT.

In its sample, this clone was seen a few times. This chain connects TRBV19 to TRBJ2-5, with 9 bases lining up with TRBD2. V was clipped by 7 bases and J by 5 bases; unmatched bases: 5. In germline, CDR1 is LNHDA, CDR2 SQIVND (reference sequence). The CDR3 is 13 residues long. Here the CDR3 reads CASTPSGKETQYF. CDR3 bases: TGTGCCAGTACGCCTAGCGGGAAGGAGACCCAGTACTTC. Based on the CDR3 plus reference TRBV19 and TRBJ2-5, the full variable domain is DGGITQSPKYLFRKEGQNVTLSCEQNLNHDAMYWYRQDPGQGLRLIYYSQIVNDFQKGDIAEGYSVSREKKESFPLTVTSAQKNPTAFYLCASTPSGKETQYFGPGTRLLVL.

A few counts support this clone. This chain connects TRBV27 to TRBJ1-4; 9 bases are shared with TRBD1. Germline trimming cut 4 bases from V and 6 bases from J; bases unmatched to any gene: 6. The germline CDR1 and CDR2 sequences are MNHEY and SMNVEV (reference sequence). This CDR3 is built from 15 residues. The CDR3 nucleotides read TGTGCCAGCAGTTCACCGGGACAGGGAGATGAAAAACTGTTTTTT. Translating gives CASSSPGQGDEKLFF.

CDR3 in amino acids: CASSWGPSYEQYF. The DNA for the CDR3 is TGTGCCAGCAGTTGGGGCCCCTCCTACGAGCAGTACTTC. V is TRBV2 and J is TRBJ2-7, with D possibly TRBD1 on 5 matching bases. The V and J ends lost 5 bases and 0 bases respectively, with 8 bases between them. Looked up from germline, CDR1 is SNHLY and CDR2 is FYNNEI. The CDR3 is 13 residues long.

This clone was counted between two and nine times. An end of the junction does not agree with germline; a read error may underlie this. This chain links TRBV19 with TRBJ1-3; D perhaps matches TRBD1 (6 bases). This CDR3 comprises 17 residues. The V gene's germline CDR1 is LNHDA and CDR2 SQIVND (reference sequence). CDR3 bases: TGTGCCAGCAGTAAGGCGTTTGGGACACGCTCTGGAAACACCATATATTTT. Protein: CASSKAFGTRSGNTIYF.

This chain connects TRBV7-9 to TRBJ2-3, with a tentative D call TRBD2 (6 bases). The CDR3 is made up of 15 amino acids. Between the trimmed V and J ends, which lost 3 bases and 1 base, there was a span of 11 bases. In germline, CDR1 is SEHNR, CDR2 FQNEAQ (reference sequence). CDR3: CASSFGASGTDTQYF. The CDR3 DNA is TGTGCCAGCAGCTTTGGCGCTAGCGGCACAGATACGCAGTATTTT.

The chain joins TRBV2 to TRBJ2-6, with 8 bases that match TRBD1. V trimming: 6 bases; J trimming: 3 bases; junction bases outside the gene matches: 7. The CDR3 totals 16 residues. Germline V CDR1 and CDR2: SNHLY, FYNNEI. Here the CDR3 DNA reads TGTGCCAGCAGCGCGACAGGGGTTTTTGGGGCCAACGTCCTGACTTTC. This gives the protein CASSATGVFGANVLTF. The full variable domain, its missing parts supplied by reference TRBV2 and TRBJ2-6, is EPEVTQTPSHQVTQMGQEVILRCVPISNHLYFYWYRQILGQKVEFLVSFYNNEISEKSEIFDDQFSVERPDGSNFTLKIRSTKLEDSAMYFCASSATGVFGANVLTFGAGSRLTVL.

V usage is TRBV2 and J usage is TRBJ2-3; no definite D call. V lost 3 bases to trimming and J lost 4 bases, with 11 bases between them. Germline V gene sequence: CDR1 SNHLY, CDR2 FYNNEI. The CDR3 runs 14 residues. The CDR3 coding sequence is TGTGCCAGCAGTGAGCTAGTCAGTCCAGATACGCAGTATTTT. It translates to CASSELVSPDTQYF.